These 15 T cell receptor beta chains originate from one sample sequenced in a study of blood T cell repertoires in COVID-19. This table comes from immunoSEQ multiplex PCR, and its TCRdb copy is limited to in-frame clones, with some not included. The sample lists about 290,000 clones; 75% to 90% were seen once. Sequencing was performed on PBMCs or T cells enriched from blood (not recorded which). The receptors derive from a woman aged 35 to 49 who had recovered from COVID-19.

CDR3: CASSEGGVTGNTIYF. DNA for the CDR3: TGTGCCAGCAGCGAGGGGGGGGTGACTGGAAACACCATATATTTT. The V gene is TRBV5-4, the J gene TRBJ1-3; possible D gene TRBD1, 6 bases. The germline CDR1 and CDR2 sequences are SGHNT and YYREEE (reference sequence). V was cut by 4 bases and J by 2 bases, with 13 bases left in between. This CDR3 is 15 amino acids long.

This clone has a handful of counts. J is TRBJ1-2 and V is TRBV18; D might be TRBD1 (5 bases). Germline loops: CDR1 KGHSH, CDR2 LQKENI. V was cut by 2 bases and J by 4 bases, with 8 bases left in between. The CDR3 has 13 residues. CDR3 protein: CASSPLGGYGYTF. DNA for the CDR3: TGTGCCAGCTCACCATTGGGGGGCTATGGCTACACCTTC.

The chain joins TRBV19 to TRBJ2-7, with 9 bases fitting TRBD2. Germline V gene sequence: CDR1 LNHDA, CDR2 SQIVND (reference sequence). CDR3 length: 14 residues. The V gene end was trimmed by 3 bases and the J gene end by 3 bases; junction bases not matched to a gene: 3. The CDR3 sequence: CASSISGRDYEQYF. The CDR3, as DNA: TGTGCCAGTAGTATTAGCGGGAGAGACTACGAGCAGTACTTC.

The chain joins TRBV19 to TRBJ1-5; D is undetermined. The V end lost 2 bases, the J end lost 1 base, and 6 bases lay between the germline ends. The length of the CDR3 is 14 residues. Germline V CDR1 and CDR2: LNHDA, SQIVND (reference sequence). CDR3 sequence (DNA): TGTGCCAGTAGTATATTCGGGAGCAATCAGCCCCAGCATTTT. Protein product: CASSIFGSNQPQHF.

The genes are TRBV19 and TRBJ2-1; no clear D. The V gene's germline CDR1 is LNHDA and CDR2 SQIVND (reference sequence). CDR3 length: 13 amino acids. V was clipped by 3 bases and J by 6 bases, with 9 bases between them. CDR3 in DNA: TGTGCCAGTAGTATCGCCCCTATCAATGAGCAGTTCTTC. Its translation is CASSIAPINEQFF.

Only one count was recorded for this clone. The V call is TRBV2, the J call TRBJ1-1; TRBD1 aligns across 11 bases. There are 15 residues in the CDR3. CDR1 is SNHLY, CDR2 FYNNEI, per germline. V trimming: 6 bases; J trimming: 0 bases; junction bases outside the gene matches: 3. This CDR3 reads CASSGQGAVNTEAFF. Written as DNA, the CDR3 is TGTGCCAGCAGCGGACAGGGGGCGGTGAACACTGAAGCTTTCTTT. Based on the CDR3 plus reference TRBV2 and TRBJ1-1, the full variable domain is EPEVTQTPSHQVTQMGQEVILRCVPISNHLYFYWYRQILGQKVEFLVSFYNNEISEKSEIFDDQFSVERPDGSNFTLKIRSTKLEDSAMYFCASSGQGAVNTEAFFGQGTRLTVV.

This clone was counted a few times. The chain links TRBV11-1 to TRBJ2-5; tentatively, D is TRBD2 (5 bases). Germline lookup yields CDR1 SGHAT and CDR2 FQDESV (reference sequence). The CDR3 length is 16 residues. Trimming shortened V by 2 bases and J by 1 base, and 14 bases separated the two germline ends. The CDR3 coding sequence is TGTGCCAGCAGCTTAAGGGCGGGTAGGCTCCAAGAGACCCAGTACTTC. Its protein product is CASSLRAGRLQETQYF. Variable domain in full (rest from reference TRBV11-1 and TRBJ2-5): EAEVAQSPRYKITEKSQAVAFWCDPISGHATLYWYRQILGQGPELLVQFQDESVVDDSQLPKDRFSAERLKGVDSTLKIQPAELGDSAMYLCASSLRAGRLQETQYFGPGTRLLVL.

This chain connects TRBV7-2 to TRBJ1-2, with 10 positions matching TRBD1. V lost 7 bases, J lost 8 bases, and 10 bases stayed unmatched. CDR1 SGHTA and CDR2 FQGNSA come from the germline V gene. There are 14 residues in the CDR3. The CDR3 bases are TGTGCCAGCACCTCCGGGACAGGGGAAGGGGGCTACACCTTC. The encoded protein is CASTSGTGEGGYTF. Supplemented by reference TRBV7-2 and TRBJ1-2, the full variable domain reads GAGVSQSPSNKVTEKGKDVELRCDPISGHTALYWYRQSLGQGLEFLIYFQGNSAPDKSGLPSDRFSAERTGGSVSTLTIQRTQQEDSAVYLCASTSGTGEGGYTFGSGTRLTVV.

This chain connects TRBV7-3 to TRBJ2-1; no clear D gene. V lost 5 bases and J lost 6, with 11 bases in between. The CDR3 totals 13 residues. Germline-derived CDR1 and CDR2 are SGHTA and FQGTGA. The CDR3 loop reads CASSTGAGNEQFF. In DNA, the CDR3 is TGTGCCAGCAGCACCGGAGCCGGCAATGAGCAGTTCTTC.

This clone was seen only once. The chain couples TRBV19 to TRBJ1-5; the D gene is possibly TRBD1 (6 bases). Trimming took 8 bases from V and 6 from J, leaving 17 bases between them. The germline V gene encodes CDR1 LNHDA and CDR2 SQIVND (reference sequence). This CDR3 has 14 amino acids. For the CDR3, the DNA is TGTGCCAGTCGACAACAGGGATGGGGTCAGCCCCAGCATTTT. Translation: CASRQQGWGQPQHF.

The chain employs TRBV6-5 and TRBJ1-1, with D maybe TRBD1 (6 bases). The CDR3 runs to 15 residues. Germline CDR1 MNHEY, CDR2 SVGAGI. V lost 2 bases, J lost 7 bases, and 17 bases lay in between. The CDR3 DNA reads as TGTGCCAGCAGTTACCAACCACGACAGGCGATTGAAGCTTTCTTT. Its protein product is CASSYQPRQAIEAFF.

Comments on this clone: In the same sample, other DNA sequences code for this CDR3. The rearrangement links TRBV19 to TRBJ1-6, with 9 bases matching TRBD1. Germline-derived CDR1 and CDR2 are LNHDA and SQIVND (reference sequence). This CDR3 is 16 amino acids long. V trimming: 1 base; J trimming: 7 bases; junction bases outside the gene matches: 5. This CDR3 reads CASSIGGGQGNSPLHF. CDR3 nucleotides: TGTGCCAGTAGTATAGGAGGAGGACAGGGGAATTCACCCCTCCACTTT.

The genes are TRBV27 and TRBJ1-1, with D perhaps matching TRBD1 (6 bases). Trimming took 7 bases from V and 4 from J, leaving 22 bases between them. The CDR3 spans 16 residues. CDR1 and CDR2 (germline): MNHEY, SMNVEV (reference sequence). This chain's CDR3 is CASTSYMTGRFTEAFF. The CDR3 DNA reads TGTGCCAGCACAAGTTATATGACAGGTCGATTCACTGAAGCTTTCTTT.

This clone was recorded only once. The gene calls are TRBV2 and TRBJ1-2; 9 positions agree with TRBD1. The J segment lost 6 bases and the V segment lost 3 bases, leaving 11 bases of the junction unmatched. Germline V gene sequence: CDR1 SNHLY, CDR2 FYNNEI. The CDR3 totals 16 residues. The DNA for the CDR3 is TGTGCCAGCAGTGATCAGGGACAGGGTCTTGGAGATGGCTACACCTTC. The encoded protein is CASSDQGQGLGDGYTF.

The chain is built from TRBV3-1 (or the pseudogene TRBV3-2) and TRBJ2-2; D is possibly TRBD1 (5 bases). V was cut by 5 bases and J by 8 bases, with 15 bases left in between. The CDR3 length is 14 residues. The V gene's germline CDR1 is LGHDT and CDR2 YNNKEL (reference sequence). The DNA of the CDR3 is TGTGCCAGCAGCTTGACAGCATCAGGAGGGGAGCTGTTTTTT. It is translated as CASSLTASGGELFF.